This T cell receptor (beta chain) was obtained from a study of Graves' ophthalmopathy and Graves' hyperthyroidism (dated by TCRdb to the late 2010s). About the investigation overall: Peripheral blood samples were taken at the time of initial diagnosis, before any treatment was given. To explore V-J signatures that separate ophthalmopathy from hyperthyroidism, a discovery set of approximately 100 patients was enrolled, consisting of roughly 45 with ophthalmopathy and roughly 59 with stable hyperthyroidism. In five to seven hyperthyroidism patients, the T-cell repertoire of thyroid tissue was compared with the T-cell repertoire of blood. To tell Graves' ophthalmopathy apart from Graves' hyperthyroidism, and to predict which patients would progress to ophthalmopathy, the study relied on TCR beta repertoire signatures. In total, 135 blood samples were TCR-sequenced: some 40 ophthalmopathy, approximately 75 hyperthyroidism and about 17 hyperthyroidism-to-ophthalmopathy patients. The roughly 100 discovery patients were randomly divided into training and test sets at a 7:3 ratio. Following sampling, methimazole starting at 30 mg daily was administered to hyperthyroidism patients, and high-dose intravenous methylprednisolone was administered to ophthalmopathy patients. An independent validation cohort comprised some 19 hyperthyroidism patients and roughly 15 patients who later progressed from hyperthyroidism to ophthalmopathy. The paper's findings and limits, for the study overall: No statistical method was used to set the sample size in advance, and the investigators knew which group each participant was assigned to. Most of the expanded thyroid clonotypes with a frequency above 0.001 were also detected in blood, and it was suggested that the thyroid immune response may be reflected by blood repertoires. In validation, the model predicted ophthalmopathy progression with about 70% sensitivity and about 77% specificity; some 13 predicted patients were CT-confirmed with GO in a median of roughly 6.8 months. Ophthalmopathy was separated from stable hyperthyroidism by the 13-signature model with around 89% sensitivity and 81% to 83% specificity in cross-validation and with 80%/75% in the test set.

Many counts were recorded for this clonotype. Its cognate antigen has yet to be identified. The record has no base qualities; no much larger clone is one base away. Hyperthyroidism was defined as stable when no progression to ophthalmopathy occurred within 18 months of follow-up. Hyperthyroidism patients were newly diagnosed, with disease duration under 2 months, and aged 18 to 65 years. Patients with other autoimmune diseases, uncontrolled infections, pregnancy or lactation were excluded. Diagnosis relied on clinical symptoms, serum thyroxine, TRAb, thyroid ultrasound and orbital computed tomography. PBMCs were isolated from more than 8 ml of fresh peripheral blood by Ficoll-Paque density gradient centrifugation. Total RNA was extracted with Trizol reagent and quality-checked on an Agilent 2100 Bioanalyzer. Clipping removes 1 base from V and 1 base from J, with 4 as the unmatched junction base count. The CDR3 spans 15 residues, from the cysteine through the phenylalanine. Just the 45-base CDR3 DNA is kept, in frame starting at base 1. Per the germline V gene, KGHSY is the CDR1 and FQNENV is the CDR2.

TCR beta CDR3 regions were amplified from RNA transcripts for repertoire sequencing. A first-round RT-PCR used HTBI primers with the Qiagen OneStep RT-PCR kit, followed by a second-round multiplex PCR, size selection and purification. Libraries were sequenced paired-end with 100 bp reads on an Illumina HiSeq2000. In the source study's methods: SOAPnuke was used to process the reads, removing any read that contained adapters or uncalled bases, had a mean Phred below 15, or lacked an exact match to the constant primer or identifier. COPE v1.2.5 was used to merge the high-quality paired reads. Unique nucleotide sequences were defined as clonotypes and aligned to IMGT TRB V, D and J references using MiTCR v1.1. The analysis was limited to V-J combinations with a frequency above 0.0001, which together covered 99% to 99.2% of the repertoires. For each V-J combination, a TCR clonal expansion and chaos score was defined as the ratio of F50 clonal expansion to chaos observed in the TCRdist matrix. Welch's t-statistics and random forest were used to reduce features to some 13 V-J combinations, which were fed into a naive Bayes classifier. The similarity between thyroid and blood repertoires was quantified using the Morisita-Horn index. The public reads were run again by TCRdb, first through fastp at Q25 and then through MiXCR, and only productive beta chains were kept. A single entry per CDR3 protein holds the most common genes and DNA from its merged rows. Clone size and V and J calls follow TCRdb, not the original study. This sample is represented by some 380,000 distinct CDR3 sequences; approximately 15% of them were singletons. The top ten hold approximately 7% of the sample.

Recombination linked TRBV16 to TRBJ2-7; TRBD1 agrees with 7 junctional bases. The clonotype was recovered from a woman between 18 and 29 years old with stable Graves' hyperthyroidism. Donor details come from another sample of the same person, matched by shared clones. What was sequenced was peripheral blood. The DNA sequence follows: TGTGCCAGCAGCCAATTCGAGACAGGGTCCTACGAGCAGTACTTC. This codes for CASSQFETGSYEQYF.